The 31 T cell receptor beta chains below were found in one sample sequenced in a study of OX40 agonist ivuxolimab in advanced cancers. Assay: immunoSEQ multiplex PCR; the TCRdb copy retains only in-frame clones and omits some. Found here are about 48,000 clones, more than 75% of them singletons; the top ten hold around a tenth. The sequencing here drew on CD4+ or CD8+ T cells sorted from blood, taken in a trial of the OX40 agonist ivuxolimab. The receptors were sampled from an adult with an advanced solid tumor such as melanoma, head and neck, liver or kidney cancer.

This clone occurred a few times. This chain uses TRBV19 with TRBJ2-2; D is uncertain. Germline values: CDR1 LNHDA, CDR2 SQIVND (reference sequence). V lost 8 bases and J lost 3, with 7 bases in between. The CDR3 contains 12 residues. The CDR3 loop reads CASLRDTGELFF. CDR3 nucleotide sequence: TGTGCCAGTCTTCGGGACACCGGGGAGCTGTTTTTT.

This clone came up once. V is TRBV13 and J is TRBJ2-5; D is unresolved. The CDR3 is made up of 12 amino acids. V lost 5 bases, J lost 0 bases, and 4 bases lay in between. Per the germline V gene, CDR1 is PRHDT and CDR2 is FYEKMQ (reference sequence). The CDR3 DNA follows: TGTGCCAGCAGCCTCTACCAAGAGACCCAGTACTTC. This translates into CASSLYQETQYF. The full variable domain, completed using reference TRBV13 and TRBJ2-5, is AAGVIQSPRHLIKEKRETATLKCYPIPRHDTVYWYQQGPGQDPQFLISFYEKMQSDKGSIPDRFSAQQFSDYHSELNMSSLELGDSALYFCASSLYQETQYFGPGTRLLVL.

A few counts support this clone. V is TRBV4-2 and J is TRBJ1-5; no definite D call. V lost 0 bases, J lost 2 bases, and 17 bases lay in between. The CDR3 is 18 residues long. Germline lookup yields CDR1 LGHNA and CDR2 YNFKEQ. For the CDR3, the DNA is TGTGCCAGCAGCCAAGAAAGCAGGTTCAATCGGGGCAATCAGCCCCAGCATTTT. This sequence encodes CASSQESRFNRGNQPQHF.

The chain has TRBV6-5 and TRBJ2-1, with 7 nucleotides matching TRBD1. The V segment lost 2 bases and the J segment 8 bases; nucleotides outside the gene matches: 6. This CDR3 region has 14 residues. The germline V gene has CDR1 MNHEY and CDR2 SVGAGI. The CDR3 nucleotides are TGTGCCAGCAGTTACGGGTTAGGGGGCGATGAGCAGTTCTTC. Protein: CASSYGLGGDEQFF.

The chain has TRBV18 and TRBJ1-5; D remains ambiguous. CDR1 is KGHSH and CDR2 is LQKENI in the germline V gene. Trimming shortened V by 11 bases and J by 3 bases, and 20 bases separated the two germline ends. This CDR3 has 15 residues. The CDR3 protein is CAPPRSRGDNQPQHF. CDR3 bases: TGTGCCCCCCCGAGGAGCCGGGGAGACAATCAGCCCCAGCATTTT. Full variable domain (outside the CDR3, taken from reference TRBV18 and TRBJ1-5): NAGVMQNPRHLVRRRGQEARLRCSPMKGHSHVYWYRQLPEEGLKFMVYLQKENIIDESGMPKERFSAEFPKEGPSILRIQQVVRGDSAAYFCAPPRSRGDNQPQHFGDGTRLSIL.

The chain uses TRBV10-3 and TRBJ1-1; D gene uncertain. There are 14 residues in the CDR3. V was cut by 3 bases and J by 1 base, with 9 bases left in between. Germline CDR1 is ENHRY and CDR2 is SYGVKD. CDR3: CAISDPATNTEAFF. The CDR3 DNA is TGTGCCATCAGTGATCCAGCGACGAACACTGAAGCTTTCTTT.

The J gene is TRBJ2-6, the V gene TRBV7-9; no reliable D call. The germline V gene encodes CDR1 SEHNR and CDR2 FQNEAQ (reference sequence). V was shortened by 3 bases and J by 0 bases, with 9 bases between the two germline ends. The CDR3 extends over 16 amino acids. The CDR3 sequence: CASSLRQLSGANVLTF. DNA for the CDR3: TGTGCCAGCAGCTTGAGGCAGCTCTCTGGGGCCAACGTCCTGACTTTC.

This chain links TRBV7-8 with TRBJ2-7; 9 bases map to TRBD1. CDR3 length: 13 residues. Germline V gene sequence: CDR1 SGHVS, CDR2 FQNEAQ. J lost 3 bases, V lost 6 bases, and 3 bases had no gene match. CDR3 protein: CASRDRGGYEQYF. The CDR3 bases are TGTGCCAGCAGGGACAGGGGAGGCTACGAGCAGTACTTC. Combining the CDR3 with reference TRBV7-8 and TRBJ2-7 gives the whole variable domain GAGVSQSPRYKVAKRGQDVALRCDPISGHVSLFWYQQALGQGPEFLTYFQNEAQLDKSGLPSDRFFAERPEGSVSTLKIQRTQQEDSAVYLCASRDRGGYEQYFGPGTRLTVT.

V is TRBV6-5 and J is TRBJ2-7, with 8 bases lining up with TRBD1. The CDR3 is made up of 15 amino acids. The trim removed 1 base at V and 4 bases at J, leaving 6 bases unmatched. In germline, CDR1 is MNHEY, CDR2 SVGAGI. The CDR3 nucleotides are TGTGCCAGCAGTTACTGGCAACAGGGGGAGTACGAGCAGTACTTC. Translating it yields CASSYWQQGEYEQYF.

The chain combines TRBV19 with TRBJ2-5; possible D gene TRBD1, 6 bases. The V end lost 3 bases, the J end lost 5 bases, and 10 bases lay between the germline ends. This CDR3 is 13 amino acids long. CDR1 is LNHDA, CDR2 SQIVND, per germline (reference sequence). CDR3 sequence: CASSIRGWETQYF. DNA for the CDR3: TGTGCCAGTAGTATCAGGGGTTGGGAGACCCAGTACTTC.

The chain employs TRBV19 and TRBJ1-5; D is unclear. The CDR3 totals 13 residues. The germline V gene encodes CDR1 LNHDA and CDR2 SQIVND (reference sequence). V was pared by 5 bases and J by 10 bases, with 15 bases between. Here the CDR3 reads CASSPNPRFPQHF. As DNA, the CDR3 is TGTGCCAGTAGTCCCAACCCTAGGTTCCCCCAGCATTTT.

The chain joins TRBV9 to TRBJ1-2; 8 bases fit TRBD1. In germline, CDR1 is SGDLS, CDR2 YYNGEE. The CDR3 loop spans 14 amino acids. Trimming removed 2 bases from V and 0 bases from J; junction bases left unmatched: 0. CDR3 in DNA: TGTGCCAGCAGCGTGGACAGGGCTAACTATGGCTACACCTTC. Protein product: CASSVDRANYGYTF.

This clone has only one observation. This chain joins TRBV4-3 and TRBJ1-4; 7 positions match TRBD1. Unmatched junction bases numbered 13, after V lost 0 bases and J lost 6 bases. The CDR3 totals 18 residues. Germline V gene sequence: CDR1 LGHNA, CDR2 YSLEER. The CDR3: CASSQEESGGIVDEKLFF. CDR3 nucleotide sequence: TGCGCCAGCAGCCAAGAGGAGTCAGGGGGTATTGTTGATGAAAAACTGTTTTTT.

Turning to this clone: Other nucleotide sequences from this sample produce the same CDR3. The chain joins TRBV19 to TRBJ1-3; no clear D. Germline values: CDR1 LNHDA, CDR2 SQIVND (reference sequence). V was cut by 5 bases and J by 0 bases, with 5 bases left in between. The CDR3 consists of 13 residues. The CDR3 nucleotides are TGTGCCAGTAGTTTCAGCTCTGGAAACACCATATATTTT. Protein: CASSFSSGNTIYF.

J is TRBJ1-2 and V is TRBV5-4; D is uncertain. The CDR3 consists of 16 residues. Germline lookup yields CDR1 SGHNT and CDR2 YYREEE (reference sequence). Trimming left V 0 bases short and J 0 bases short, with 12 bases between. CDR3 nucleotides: TGTGCCAGCAGCTTGGCCTCGGCAGCCTCTAACTATGGCTACACCTTC. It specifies CASSLASAASNYGYTF.

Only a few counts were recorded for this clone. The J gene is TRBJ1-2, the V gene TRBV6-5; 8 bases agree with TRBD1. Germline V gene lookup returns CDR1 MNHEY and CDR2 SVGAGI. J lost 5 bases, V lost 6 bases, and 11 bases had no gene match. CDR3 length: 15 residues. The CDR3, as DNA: TGTGCCAGCAGCCCCGGGACAGGACAACCATATGGCTACACCTTC. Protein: CASSPGTGQPYGYTF.

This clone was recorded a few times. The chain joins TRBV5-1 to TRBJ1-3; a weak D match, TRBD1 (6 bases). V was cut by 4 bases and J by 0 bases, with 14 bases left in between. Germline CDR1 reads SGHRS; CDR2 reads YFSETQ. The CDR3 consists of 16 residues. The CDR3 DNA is TGCGCCAGCAGCAGCATGGGGGGCCACTCTGGAAACACCATATATTTT. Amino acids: CASSSMGGHSGNTIYF.

Here the CDR3 reads CASSDHGVLNEKLFF. The CDR3 DNA reads TGTGCCAGCAGCGATCATGGGGTGCTTAATGAAAAACTGTTTTTT. V usage is TRBV5-6 and J usage is TRBJ1-4; D ambiguous. This CDR3 has 15 amino acids. Per germline, CDR1 SGHDT and CDR2 YYEEEE. Trimming removed 4 bases from V and 4 bases from J, with 14 bases in between.

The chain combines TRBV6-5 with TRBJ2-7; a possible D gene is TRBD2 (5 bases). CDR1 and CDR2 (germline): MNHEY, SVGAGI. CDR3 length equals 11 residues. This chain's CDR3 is CAAVRGYEQYF. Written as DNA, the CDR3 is TGTGCGGCGGTCCGGGGATACGAGCAGTACTTC.

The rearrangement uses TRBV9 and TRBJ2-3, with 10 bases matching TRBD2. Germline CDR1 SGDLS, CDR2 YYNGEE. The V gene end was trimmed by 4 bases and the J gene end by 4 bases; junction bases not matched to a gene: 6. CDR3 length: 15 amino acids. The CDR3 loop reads CASSLGGLAPDTQYF. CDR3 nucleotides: TGTGCCAGCAGCCTAGGGGGACTAGCGCCAGATACGCAGTATTTT.

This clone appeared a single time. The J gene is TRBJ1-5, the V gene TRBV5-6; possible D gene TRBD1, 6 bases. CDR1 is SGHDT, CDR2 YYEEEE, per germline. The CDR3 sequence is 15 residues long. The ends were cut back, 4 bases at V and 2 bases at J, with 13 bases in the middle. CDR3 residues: CASSMDSGGNQPQHF. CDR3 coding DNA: TGTGCCAGCAGCATGGACAGTGGAGGCAATCAGCCCCAGCATTTT.

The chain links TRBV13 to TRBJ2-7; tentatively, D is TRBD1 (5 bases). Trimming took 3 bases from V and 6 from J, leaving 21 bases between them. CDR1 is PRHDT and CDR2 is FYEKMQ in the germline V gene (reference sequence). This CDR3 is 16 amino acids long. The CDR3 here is CASSLMDNPPTGEQYF. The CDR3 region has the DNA TGTGCCAGCAGCTTGATGGACAACCCACCCACCGGCGAGCAGTACTTC.

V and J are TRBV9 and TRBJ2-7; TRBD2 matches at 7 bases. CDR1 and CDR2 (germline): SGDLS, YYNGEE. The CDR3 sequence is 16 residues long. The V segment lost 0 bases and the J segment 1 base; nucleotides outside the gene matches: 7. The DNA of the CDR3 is TGTGCCAGCAGCGTAGGAGGTAGCGGGTGGTCCTACGAGCAGTACTTC. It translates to CASSVGGSGWSYEQYF.

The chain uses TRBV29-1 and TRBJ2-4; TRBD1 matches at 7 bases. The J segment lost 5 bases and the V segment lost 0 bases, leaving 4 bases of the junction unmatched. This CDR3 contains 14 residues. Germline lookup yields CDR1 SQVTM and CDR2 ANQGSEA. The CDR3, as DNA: TGCAGCGTTGAAGAGGACAGGACCCAAAACATTCAGTACTTC. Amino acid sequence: CSVEEDRTQNIQYF. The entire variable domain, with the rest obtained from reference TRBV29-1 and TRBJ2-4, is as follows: SAVISQKPSRDICQRGTSLTIQCQVDSQVTMMFWYRQQPGQSLTLIATANQGSEATYESGFVIDKFPISRPNLTFSTLTVSNMSPEDSSIYLCSVEEDRTQNIQYFGAGTRLSVL.

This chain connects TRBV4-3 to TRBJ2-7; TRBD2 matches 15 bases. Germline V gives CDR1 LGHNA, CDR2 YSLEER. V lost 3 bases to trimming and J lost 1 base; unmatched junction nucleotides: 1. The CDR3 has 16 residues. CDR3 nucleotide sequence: TGCGCCAGCAGCCAGGGACTAGCGGGAGGATCCTACGAGCAGTACTTC. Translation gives CASSQGLAGGSYEQYF.

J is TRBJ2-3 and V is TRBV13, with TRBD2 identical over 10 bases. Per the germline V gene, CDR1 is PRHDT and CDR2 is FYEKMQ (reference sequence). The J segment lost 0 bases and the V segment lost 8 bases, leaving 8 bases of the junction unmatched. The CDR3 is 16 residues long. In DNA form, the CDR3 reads TGTGCCAGCTCAATAGCGGGGGGCCGAAGCACAGATACGCAGTATTTT. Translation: CASSIAGGRSTDTQYF.

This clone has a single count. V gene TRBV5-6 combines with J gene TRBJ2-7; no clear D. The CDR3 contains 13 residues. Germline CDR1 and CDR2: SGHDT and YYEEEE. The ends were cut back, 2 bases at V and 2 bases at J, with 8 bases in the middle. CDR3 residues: CASSFGSPYEQYF. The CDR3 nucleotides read TGTGCCAGCAGCTTCGGGTCCCCCTACGAGCAGTACTTC.

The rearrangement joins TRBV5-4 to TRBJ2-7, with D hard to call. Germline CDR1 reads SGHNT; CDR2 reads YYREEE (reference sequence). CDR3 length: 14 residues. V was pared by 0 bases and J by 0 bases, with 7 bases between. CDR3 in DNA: TGTGCCAGCAGCTTGGAGGGCTTCTCCTACGAGCAGTACTTC. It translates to CASSLEGFSYEQYF.

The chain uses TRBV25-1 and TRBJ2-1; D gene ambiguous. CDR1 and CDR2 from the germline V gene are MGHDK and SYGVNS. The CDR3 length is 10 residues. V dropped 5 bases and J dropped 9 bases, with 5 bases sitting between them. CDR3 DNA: TGTGCCAGCAGTCATGGTGAGCAGTTCTTC. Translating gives CASSHGEQFF. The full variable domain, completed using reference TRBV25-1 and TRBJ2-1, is EADIYQTPRYLVIGTGKKITLECSQTMGHDKMYWYQQDPGMELHLIHYSYGVNSTEKGDLSSESTVSRIRTEHFPLTLESARPSHTSQYLCASSHGEQFFGPGTRLTVL.

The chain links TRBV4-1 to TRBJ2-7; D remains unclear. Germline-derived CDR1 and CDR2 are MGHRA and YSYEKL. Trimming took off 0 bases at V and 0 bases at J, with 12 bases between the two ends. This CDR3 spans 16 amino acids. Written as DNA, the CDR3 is TGCGCCAGCAGCCAAGAAGATGCGGTTAGCTCCTACGAGCAGTACTTC. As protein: CASSQEDAVSSYEQYF.

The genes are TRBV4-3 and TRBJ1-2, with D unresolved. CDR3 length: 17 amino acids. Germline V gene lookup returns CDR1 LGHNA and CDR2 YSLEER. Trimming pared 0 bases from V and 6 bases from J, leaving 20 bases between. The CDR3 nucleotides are TGCGCCAGCAGCCAAGAGTATTCGGGGATCACGAGGAATGGCTACACCTTC. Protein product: CASSQEYSGITRNGYTF.